The entry below gives a single T cell receptor (beta chain) sequence along with its context. Germline CDR1 reads MNHEY; CDR2 reads SVGEGT. This CDR3 comprises 14 residues. Trimming pared 6 bases from V and 3 bases from J, leaving 11 bases between. This specimen belongs to a study of CD8 T cells in Susac syndrome. The authors reverse transcribed roughly 0.5 to 1 ug RNA with random hexamers. Amplification of TCR beta CDR3 across 54 Vbeta and 13 Jbeta was performed with immunoSEQ multiplex PCR. MiXCR was run by TCRdb on the immunoSEQ multiplex PCR reads, yielding one entry per CDR3 protein. The table lists about 240,000 distinct CDR3 sequences, about 96% of them singletons.

The TCR was taken from a human donor with Susac syndrome. The material sequenced was CD4+ T cells from PBMCs. The genes are TRBV6-2 or TRBV6-3 and TRBJ2-2, with unresolved D. CDR3 protein: CASRESGDTGELFF. In nucleotides, the CDR3 is TGTGCCAGCAGAGAGTCGGGTGACACCGGGGAGCTGTTTTTT.